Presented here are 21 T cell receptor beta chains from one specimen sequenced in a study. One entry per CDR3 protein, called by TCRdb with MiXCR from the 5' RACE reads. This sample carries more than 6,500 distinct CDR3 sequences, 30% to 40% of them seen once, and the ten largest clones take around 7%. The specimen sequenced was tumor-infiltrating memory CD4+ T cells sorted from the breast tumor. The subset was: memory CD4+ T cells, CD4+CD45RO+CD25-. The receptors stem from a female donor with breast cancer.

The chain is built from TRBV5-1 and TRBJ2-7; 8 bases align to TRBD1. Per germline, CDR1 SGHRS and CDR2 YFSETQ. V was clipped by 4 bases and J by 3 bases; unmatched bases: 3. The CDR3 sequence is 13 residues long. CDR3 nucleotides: TGCGCCAGCAGCGTCGGGACAGGCTACGAGCAGTACTTC. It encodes CASSVGTGYEQYF.

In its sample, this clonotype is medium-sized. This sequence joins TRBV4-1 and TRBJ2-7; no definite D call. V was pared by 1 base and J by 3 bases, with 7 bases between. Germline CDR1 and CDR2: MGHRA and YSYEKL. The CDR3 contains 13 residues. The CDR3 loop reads CASSQGRNYEQYF. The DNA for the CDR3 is TGCGCCAGCAGCCAAGGCAGGAACTACGAGCAGTACTTC.

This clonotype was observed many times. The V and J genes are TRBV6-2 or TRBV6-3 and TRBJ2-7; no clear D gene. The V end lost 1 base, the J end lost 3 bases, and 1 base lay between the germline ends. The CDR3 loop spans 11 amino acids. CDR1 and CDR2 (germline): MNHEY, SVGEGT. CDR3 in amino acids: CASSYFYEQYF. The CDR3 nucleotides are TGTGCCAGCAGTTACTTCTACGAGCAGTACTTC.

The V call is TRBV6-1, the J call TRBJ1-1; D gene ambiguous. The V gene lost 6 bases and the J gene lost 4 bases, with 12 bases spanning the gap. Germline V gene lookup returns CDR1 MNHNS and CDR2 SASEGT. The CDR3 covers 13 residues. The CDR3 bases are TGTGCCAGCAGCCTCACCGGGTTCACTGAAGCTTTCTTT. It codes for CASSLTGFTEAFF.

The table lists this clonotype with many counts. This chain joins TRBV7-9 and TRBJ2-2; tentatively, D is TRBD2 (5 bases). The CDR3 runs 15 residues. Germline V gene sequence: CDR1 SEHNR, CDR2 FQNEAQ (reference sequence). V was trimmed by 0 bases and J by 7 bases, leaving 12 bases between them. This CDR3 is CASSLAGGLYGELFF. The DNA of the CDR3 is TGTGCCAGCAGCTTAGCCGGAGGACTGTACGGGGAGCTGTTTTTT.

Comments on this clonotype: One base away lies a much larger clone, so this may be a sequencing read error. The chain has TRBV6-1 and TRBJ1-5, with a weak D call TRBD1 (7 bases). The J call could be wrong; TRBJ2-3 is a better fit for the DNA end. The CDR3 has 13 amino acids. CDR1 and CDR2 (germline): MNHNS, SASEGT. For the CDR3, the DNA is TGTGCCAGCAGTGACGACGGGGGACAGCCCCAGTATTTT. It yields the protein CASSDDGGQPQYF.

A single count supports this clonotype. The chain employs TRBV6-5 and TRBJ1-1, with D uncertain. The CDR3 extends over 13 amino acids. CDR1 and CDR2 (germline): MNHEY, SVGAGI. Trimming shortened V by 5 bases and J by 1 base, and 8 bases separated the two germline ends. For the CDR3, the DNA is TGTGCCAGCAGTGCCACAAGGAACACTGAAGCTTTCTTT. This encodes CASSATRNTEAFF.

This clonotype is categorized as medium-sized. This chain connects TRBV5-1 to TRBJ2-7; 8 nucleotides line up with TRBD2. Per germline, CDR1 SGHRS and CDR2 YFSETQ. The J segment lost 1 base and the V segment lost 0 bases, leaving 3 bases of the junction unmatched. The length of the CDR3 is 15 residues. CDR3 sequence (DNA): TGCGCCAGCAGCTTGGATACTAGCGGTTCCTACGAGCAGTACTTC. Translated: CASSLDTSGSYEQYF.

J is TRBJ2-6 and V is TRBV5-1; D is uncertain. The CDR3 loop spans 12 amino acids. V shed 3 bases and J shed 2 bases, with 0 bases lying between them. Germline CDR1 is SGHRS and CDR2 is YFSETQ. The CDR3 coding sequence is TGCGCCAGCAGCTCTGGGGCCAACGTCCTGACTTTC. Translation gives CASSSGANVLTF.

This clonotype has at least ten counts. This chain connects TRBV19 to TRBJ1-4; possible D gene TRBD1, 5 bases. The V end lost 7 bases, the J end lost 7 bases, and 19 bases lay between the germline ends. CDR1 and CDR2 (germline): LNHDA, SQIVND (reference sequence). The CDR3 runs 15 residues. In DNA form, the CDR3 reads TGTGCCAGTAACGAGGGGTTGGTGGGTGCTGAAAAACTGTTTTTT. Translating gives CASNEGLVGAEKLFF.

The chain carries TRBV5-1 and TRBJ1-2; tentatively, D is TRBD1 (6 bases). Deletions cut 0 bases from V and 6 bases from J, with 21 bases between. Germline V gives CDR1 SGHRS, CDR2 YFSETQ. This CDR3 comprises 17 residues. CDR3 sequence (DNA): TGCGCCAGCAGCTTGGATTTAATCGGGGGCGCGAATGATGGCTACACCTTC. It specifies CASSLDLIGGANDGYTF.

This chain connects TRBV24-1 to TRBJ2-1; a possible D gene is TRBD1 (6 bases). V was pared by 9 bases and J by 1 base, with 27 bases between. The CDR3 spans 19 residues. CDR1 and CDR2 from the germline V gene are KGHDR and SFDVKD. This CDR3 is CATAPPRDITFQSYNEQFF. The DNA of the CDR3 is TGTGCCACCGCACCTCCCCGGGACATAACTTTCCAATCCTACAATGAGCAGTTCTTC.

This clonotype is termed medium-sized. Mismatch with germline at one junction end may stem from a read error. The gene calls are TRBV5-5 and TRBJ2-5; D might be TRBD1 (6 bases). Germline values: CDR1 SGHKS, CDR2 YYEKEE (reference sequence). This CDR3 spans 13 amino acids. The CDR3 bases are TGTGCCAGCAGTTTGGACAGATCGGAGACCCAGTACTTC. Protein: CASSLDRSETQYF.

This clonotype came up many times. CDR3 nucleotides: TGTGCCAGCAGCCAAGGGTCCGGGAGGAGCCAAGAGACCCAGTACTTC. This sequence encodes CASSQGSGRSQETQYF. V gene TRBV4-2 combines with J gene TRBJ2-5; 7 bases match TRBD2. The germline V gene encodes CDR1 LGHNA and CDR2 YNFKEQ. The CDR3 consists of 16 residues. With V trimmed by 1 base and J by 1 base, 6 bases remained unmatched.

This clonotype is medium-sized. The DNA of the CDR3 is TGTGCCAGCAGTTTTTCACGGGCAGAGCAGTACTTC. This codes for CASSFSRAEQYF. This chain links TRBV12-3 or TRBV12-4 with TRBJ2-7; D is uncertain. The CDR3 length is 12 residues. With 3 bases removed from V and 7 bases from J, the gap between germline ends came to 10 bases.

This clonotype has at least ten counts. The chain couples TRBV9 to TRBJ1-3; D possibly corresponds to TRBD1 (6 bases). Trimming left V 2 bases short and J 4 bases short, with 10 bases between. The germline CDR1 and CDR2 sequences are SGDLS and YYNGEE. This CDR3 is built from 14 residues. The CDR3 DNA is TGTGCCAGCAGCGTTGGGACAACCGGAAACACCATATATTTT. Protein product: CASSVGTTGNTIYF.

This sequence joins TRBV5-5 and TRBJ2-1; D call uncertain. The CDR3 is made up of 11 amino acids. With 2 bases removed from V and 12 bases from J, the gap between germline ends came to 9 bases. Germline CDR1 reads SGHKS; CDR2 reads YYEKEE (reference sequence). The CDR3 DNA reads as TGTGCCAGCAGCTTATTGAAGGGGCAGTTCTTC. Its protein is CASSLLKGQFF.

This CDR3 reads CASSLASTVELFF. In DNA form, the CDR3 reads TGTGCCAGCAGCCTCGCGAGCACAGTGGAGCTGTTTTTT. The rearrangement joins TRBV7-9 to TRBJ2-2; D uncertain. CDR1 and CDR2 from the germline V gene are SEHNR and FQNEAQ (reference sequence). This CDR3 is 13 amino acids long. V lost 5 bases to trimming and J lost 10 bases, with 14 bases between them. Complete variable domain (other parts from reference TRBV7-9 and TRBJ2-2): DTGVSQNPRHKITKRGQNVTFRCDPISEHNRLYWYRQTLGQGPEFLTYFQNEAQLEKSRLLSDRFSAERPKGSFSTLEIQRTEQGDSAMYLCASSLASTVELFFGEGSRLTVL.

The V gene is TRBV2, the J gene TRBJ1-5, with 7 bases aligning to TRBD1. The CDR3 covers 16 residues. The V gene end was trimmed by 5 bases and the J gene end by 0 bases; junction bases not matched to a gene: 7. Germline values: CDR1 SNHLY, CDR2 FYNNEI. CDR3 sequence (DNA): TGTGCCAGCAGTACCGGGACAGAGTTTAGCAATCAGCCCCAGCATTTT. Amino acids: CASSTGTEFSNQPQHF.

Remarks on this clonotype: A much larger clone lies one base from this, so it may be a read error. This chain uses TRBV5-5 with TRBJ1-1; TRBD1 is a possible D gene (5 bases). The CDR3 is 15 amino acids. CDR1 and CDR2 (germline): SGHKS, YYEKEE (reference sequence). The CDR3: CANSLISGRDTEAFF. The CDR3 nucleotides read TGTGCCAACAGCTTGATATCGGGGCGGGACACTGAAGCTTTCTTT. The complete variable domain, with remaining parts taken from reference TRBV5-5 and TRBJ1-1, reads DAGVTQSPTHLIKTRGQQVTLRCSPISGHKSVSWYQQVLGQGPQFIFQYYEKEERGRGNFPDRFSARQFPNYSSELNVNALLLGDSALYLCANSLISGRDTEAFFGQGTRLTVV.

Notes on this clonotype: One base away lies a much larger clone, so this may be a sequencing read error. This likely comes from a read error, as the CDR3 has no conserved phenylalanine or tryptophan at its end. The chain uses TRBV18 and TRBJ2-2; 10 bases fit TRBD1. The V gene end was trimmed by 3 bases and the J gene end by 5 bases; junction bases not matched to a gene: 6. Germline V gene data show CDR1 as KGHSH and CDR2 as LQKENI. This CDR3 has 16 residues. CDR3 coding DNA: TGTGCCAGCTCACCCAGACAGGGGGCGTGGACCGGGGAGCTGTTTTCT. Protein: CASSPRQGAWTGELFS.